One and the same sample provided the 20 T cell receptor beta chains below, sequenced in a study of cytomegalovirus exposure and HLA in healthy donors. PCR employed 60 Vbeta and 13 Jbeta primers. Profiling relied on immunoSEQ multiplex PCR, and the TCRdb table lists in-frame clones only, not all of them. This sample has approximately 90,000 clones, with about 78% found just once. Sequenced input: PBMCs. These receptors all come from a man in his forties or fifties in good health and CMV-seronegative.

J is TRBJ1-3 and V is TRBV30, with D perhaps matching TRBD1 (6 bases). CDR3 length equals 13 residues. V lost 4 bases and J 4 bases, leaving 11 bases between the germline ends. Germline lookup yields CDR1 GTSNPN and CDR2 SVGIG (reference sequence). The DNA of the CDR3 is TGTGCCTGGACGGACAGTTCCGGAAACACCATATATTTT. Translation gives CAWTDSSGNTIYF. The full variable domain, in which reference TRBV30 and TRBJ1-3 provide the parts outside the CDR3, is SQTIHQWPATLVQPVGSPLSLECTVEGTSNPNLYWYRQAAGRGLQLLFYSVGIGQISSEVPQNLSASRPQDRQFILSSKKLLLSDSGFYLCAWTDSSGNTIYFGEGSWLTVV.

The CDR3 is CSVAGQDEKLFF. The DNA for the CDR3 is TGCAGCGTTGCAGGACAGGATGAAAAACTGTTTTTT. V usage is TRBV29-1 and J usage is TRBJ1-4; 7 nucleotides agree with TRBD1. This CDR3 is 12 amino acids long. J gave up 6 bases and V 4 bases, and 2 bases lay outside the gene matches. Germline CDR1 is SQVTM and CDR2 is ANQGSEA.

The chain uses TRBV11-2 and TRBJ1-6; D gene unclear. The V end lost 1 base, the J end lost 9 bases, and 7 bases lay between the germline ends. CDR1 is SGHAT, CDR2 FQNNGV, per germline. The CDR3 has 13 residues. As DNA, the CDR3 is TGTGCCAGCAGCTTAGGAGTCGGTTCACCCCTCCACTTT. It translates to CASSLGVGSPLHF.

This clone was observed a few times. The V gene is TRBV6-1, the J gene TRBJ1-5; D possibly corresponds to TRBD1 (6 bases). The germline V gene encodes CDR1 MNHNS and CDR2 SASEGT. Trimming shortened V by 2 bases and J by 3 bases, and 14 bases separated the two germline ends. The CDR3 contains 16 residues. Written as DNA, the CDR3 is TGTGCCAGCAGTGAACTAGGGGGTCGGGACAATCAGCCCCAGCATTTT. Protein product: CASSELGGRDNQPQHF.

DNA of the CDR3: TGTGCCGCCAGCGAGCGGGGGGCCCGAAGGACAGATACGCAGTATTTT. It encodes CAASERGARRTDTQYF. The chain is built from TRBV14 and TRBJ2-3; 9 nucleotides agree with TRBD2. In germline, CDR1 is SGHDN, CDR2 FVKESK. Unmatched junction bases numbered 15, after V lost 11 bases and J lost 3 bases. This CDR3 comprises 16 residues.

DNA of the CDR3: TGTGCCAGCAGAAAAGACAGGTACGATCAGCCCCAGCATTTT. It yields the protein CASRKDRYDQPQHF. The gene calls are TRBV6-5 and TRBJ1-5, with a weak D call TRBD1 (6 bases). The CDR3 contains 14 residues. Germline V CDR1 and CDR2: MNHEY, SVGAGI. V was pared by 6 bases and J by 5 bases, with 14 bases between.

The chain links TRBV4-1 to TRBJ2-5; possible D gene TRBD2, 7 bases. CDR1 is MGHRA and CDR2 is YSYEKL in the germline V gene. V lost 0 bases to trimming and J lost 4 bases, with 15 bases between them. This CDR3 has 16 residues. CDR3 protein: CASSQDRFGGLETQYF. The CDR3 DNA is TGCGCCAGCAGCCAAGATCGGTTCGGGGGGCTAGAGACCCAGTACTTC.

This sequence joins TRBV15 and TRBJ2-7; a possible D gene is TRBD1 (6 bases). The CDR3 has 16 residues. Between the trimmed V and J ends, which lost 0 bases and 3 bases, there was a span of 15 bases. Germline CDR1 reads LNHNV; CDR2 reads YYDKDF (reference sequence). In DNA form, the CDR3 reads TGTGCCACCAGCAGAGATATTACAGGGCGAAACTACGAGCAGTACTTC. Protein sequence: CATSRDITGRNYEQYF.

The rearrangement uses TRBV18 and TRBJ2-1; possibly TRBD2 for D (5 bases). Trimming pared 6 bases from V and 4 bases from J, leaving 10 bases between. This CDR3 contains 13 residues. Looked up from germline, CDR1 is KGHSH and CDR2 is LQKENI. This CDR3 is CASSPDLYNEQFF. As DNA, the CDR3 is TGTGCCAGCTCTCCGGACTTATACAATGAGCAGTTCTTC.

This chain connects TRBV30 to TRBJ1-2; D is possibly TRBD1 (5 bases). Between the trimmed V and J ends, which lost 1 base and 5 bases, there was a span of 11 bases. The CDR3 runs 13 residues. Germline CDR1 GTSNPN, CDR2 SVGIG (reference sequence). CDR3 nucleotide sequence: TGTGCCTGGAGTGAGGCAGGGCCTTATGGCTACACCTTC. Translating gives CAWSEAGPYGYTF.

The V and J genes are TRBV7-8 and TRBJ2-1, with D tentatively TRBD2 (6 bases). CDR3 length: 17 amino acids. Per germline, CDR1 SGHVS and CDR2 FQNEAQ. The V end was cut by 2 bases, the J end by 2 bases, with 16 bases between. CDR3 sequence: CASSLLVWGDPYNEQFF. The DNA for the CDR3 is TGTGCCAGCAGCTTATTAGTGTGGGGGGACCCCTACAATGAGCAGTTCTTC. The whole variable domain, remainder taken from reference TRBV7-8 and TRBJ2-1, is GAGVSQSPRYKVAKRGQDVALRCDPISGHVSLFWYQQALGQGPEFLTYFQNEAQLDKSGLPSDRFFAERPEGSVSTLKIQRTQQEDSAVYLCASSLLVWGDPYNEQFFGPGTRLTVL.

CDR3 sequence: CATSREGDTQYF. The CDR3 nucleotides are TGTGCCACTTCACGGGAGGGTGATACGCAGTATTTT. The chain links TRBV14 to TRBJ2-3; TRBD2 agrees at 8 bases. V shed 10 bases, J shed 6 bases, and the junction held 6 bases outside the gene matches. The CDR3 is 12 residues long. The germline V gene has CDR1 SGHDN and CDR2 FVKESK.

The rearrangement uses TRBV5-4 and TRBJ2-7, with 8 bases matching TRBD1. CDR3 length equals 15 residues. The germline V gene encodes CDR1 SGHNT and CDR2 YYREEE (reference sequence). V shed 6 bases, J shed 3 bases, and the junction held 11 bases outside the gene matches. CDR3 loop: CASTSSPGQVYEQYF. The CDR3 DNA sequence: TGTGCCAGCACCTCTTCCCCGGGACAGGTCTACGAGCAGTACTTC.

The chain uses TRBV2 and TRBJ2-5; 10 nucleotides match TRBD2. Germline lookup yields CDR1 SNHLY and CDR2 FYNNEI. Trimming at V came to 2 bases and at J to 1 base, leaving 1 base not matched to a gene. The CDR3 extends over 15 amino acids. CDR3 DNA: TGTGCCAGCAGTGAAACTAGCGGGGCCCAAGAGACCCAGTACTTC. Its translation is CASSETSGAQETQYF.

This chain uses TRBV28 with TRBJ1-4, with D possibly TRBD1 on 6 matching bases. Germline V gene lookup returns CDR1 MDHEN and CDR2 SYDVKM. Trimming pared 3 bases from V and 7 bases from J, leaving 12 bases between. The CDR3 contains 14 residues. Written as DNA, the CDR3 is TGTGCCAGCAGTTTGAGTCAGGGGCGTGAAAAACTGTTTTTT. As protein: CASSLSQGREKLFF.

The chain is built from TRBV30 and TRBJ1-6; D is perhaps TRBD1 (5 bases). Trimming pared 4 bases from V and 0 bases from J, leaving 13 bases between. CDR3 size: 16 residues. Germline assignment: CDR1 GTSNPN and CDR2 SVGIG (reference sequence). The CDR3 DNA is TGTGCCTGGAAACAGGACAAGAGCTCCTATAATTCACCCCTCCACTTT. Protein: CAWKQDKSSYNSPLHF.

Only a few counts were recorded for this clone. This chain joins TRBV20-1 and TRBJ2-5; no definite D call. The J call could be wrong; TRBJ2-7 is a better fit for the DNA end. This CDR3 has 11 amino acids. Per the germline V gene, CDR1 is DFQATT and CDR2 is SNEGSKA (reference sequence). CDR3 loop: CSARFIHEQYF. The DNA of the CDR3 is TGCAGTGCTAGATTCATCCACGAGCAGTACTTC.

This clone appeared once. CDR3 bases: TGTGCCAGTAGTATCCGTCCGAACACCGGGGAGCTGTTTTTT. This translates into CASSIRPNTGELFF. The rearrangement uses TRBV19 and TRBJ2-2; D is uncertain. V lost 3 bases and J 0 bases, leaving 5 bases between the germline ends. Germline CDR1 and CDR2: LNHDA and SQIVND (reference sequence). CDR3 size: 14 residues.

This rearrangement joins TRBV15 to TRBJ2-3, with 11 positions matching TRBD2. The CDR3 has 19 amino acids. Germline V lookup: CDR1 LNHNV, CDR2 YYDKDF (reference sequence). J gave up 3 bases and V 3 bases, and 14 bases lay outside the gene matches. CDR3 loop: CATSRRGDSGTSGTDTQYF. In nucleotides, the CDR3 is TGTGCCACCAGCAGGAGGGGTGATTCCGGGACTAGCGGTACAGATACGCAGTATTTT.

The chain employs TRBV7-6 and TRBJ2-2; TRBD2 matches at 14 bases. This CDR3 contains 16 residues. Looked up from germline, CDR1 is SGHVS and CDR2 is FNYEAQ. V dropped 5 bases and J dropped 6; count of bases not matched to a gene: 5. In DNA, the CDR3 is TGTGCCAGCAGCCCGACGACTAGCGGGGGGGCCGGGGAGCTGTTTTTT. The encoded protein is CASSPTTSGGAGELFF.